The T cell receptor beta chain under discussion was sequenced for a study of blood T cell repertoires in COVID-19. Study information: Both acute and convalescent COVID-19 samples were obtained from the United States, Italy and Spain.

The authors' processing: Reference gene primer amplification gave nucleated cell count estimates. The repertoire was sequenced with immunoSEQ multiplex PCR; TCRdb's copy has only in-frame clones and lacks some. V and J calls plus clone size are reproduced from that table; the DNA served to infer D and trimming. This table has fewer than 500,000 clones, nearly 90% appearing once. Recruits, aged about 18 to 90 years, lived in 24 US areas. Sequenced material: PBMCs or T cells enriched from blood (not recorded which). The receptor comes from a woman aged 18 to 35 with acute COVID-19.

CDR3 amino acids: CASSVDRGSDGYTF. The CDR3 bases are TGTGCCAGCAGTGTGGACAGGGGATCAGATGGCTACACCTTC. The genes are TRBV2 and TRBJ1-2; 9 bases align to TRBD1. Per germline, CDR1 SNHLY and CDR2 FYNNEI. CDR3 length: 14 residues. Trimming at V came to 4 bases and at J to 6 bases, leaving 6 bases not matched to a gene. The variable domain in full, with the rest retrieved from reference TRBV2 and TRBJ1-2, is EPEVTQTPSHQVTQMGQEVILRCVPISNHLYFYWYRQILGQKVEFLVSFYNNEISEKSEIFDDQFSVERPDGSNFTLKIRSTKLEDSAMYFCASSVDRGSDGYTFGSGTRLTVV.